These 17 T cell receptor beta chains originate from one sample sequenced in a study of T-cell reconstitution after alpha-beta-depleted transplantation in children. This sample's TCRbeta library carried unique molecular identifier barcodes. TCRdb ran MiXCR on the PCR reads and lists one entry per CDR3 protein. The sample records about a million distinct CDR3 sequences, about 29% being singletons. The material sequenced was PBMCs, mostly from graft donor cells, taken 360 days after TCRalphabeta/CD19-depleted stem cell transplant. These receptors were obtained from a boy under two years old who had a stem cell transplant for SCID, so the T cells may come from the graft donor.

The chain has TRBV2 and TRBJ2-1, with 12 bases fitting TRBD2. The length of the CDR3 is 15 residues. From germline, CDR1 is SNHLY and CDR2 FYNNEI. The junction had 10 bases not matched to a gene; V was cut back by 7 bases and J by 9 bases. CDR3 bases: TGTGCCAGCAAATTACTAGCGGGGGGTCGAAGTGAGCAGTTCTTC. It translates to CASKLLAGGRSEQFF.

This clonotype was seen more than once but under ten times. CDR3: CSVNTQGTEAFF. CDR3 bases: TGCAGCGTTAACACCCAAGGGACTGAAGCTTTCTTT. The V call is TRBV29-1, the J call TRBJ1-1; D is unclear. Germline CDR1 is SQVTM and CDR2 is ANQGSEA. V gave up 5 bases and J gave up 5 bases, with 12 bases separating them. This CDR3 is built from 12 residues. Complete variable domain (other parts from reference TRBV29-1 and TRBJ1-1): SAVISQKPSRDICQRGTSLTIQCQVDSQVTMMFWYRQQPGQSLTLIATANQGSEATYESGFVIDKFPISRPNLTFSTLTVSNMSPEDSSIYLCSVNTQGTEAFFGQGTRLTVV.

This clonotype was counted only a few times. This sequence joins TRBV12-3 or TRBV12-4 and TRBJ1-5; possibly TRBD1 for D (6 bases). Trimming removed 7 bases from V and 7 bases from J, with 23 bases in between. This CDR3 spans 16 amino acids. CDR3 protein: CASTWEGGGIGQPQHF. Written as DNA, the CDR3 is TGTGCCAGCACTTGGGAAGGAGGGGGGATCGGGCAGCCCCAGCATTTT.

This clonotype was observed a few times. The chain employs TRBV24-1 and TRBJ1-1; no definite D call. Germline V lookup: CDR1 KGHDR, CDR2 SFDVKD. The CDR3 runs 12 residues. Trimming removed 10 bases from V and 1 base from J, with 9 bases in between. This chain's CDR3 is CATRETNTEAFF. The CDR3 bases are TGTGCCACGCGTGAAACGAACACTGAAGCTTTCTTT.

This clonotype was recorded a few times. The V call is TRBV7-9, the J call TRBJ1-4, with D perhaps TRBD1 (5 bases). Germline V lookup: CDR1 SEHNR, CDR2 FQNEAQ (reference sequence). The CDR3 spans 12 residues. Trimming left V 5 bases short and J 14 bases short, with 15 bases between. The CDR3 reads CASSPYQGKLFF. CDR3 DNA: TGTGCCAGCAGCCCTTACCAGGGAAAGCTGTTTTTT. Full variable domain (rest looked up from reference TRBV7-9 and TRBJ1-4): DTGVSQNPRHKITKRGQNVTFRCDPISEHNRLYWYRQTLGQGPEFLTYFQNEAQLEKSRLLSDRFSAERPKGSFSTLEIQRTEQGDSAMYLCASSPYQGKLFFGSGTQLSVL.

The chain links TRBV12-3 or TRBV12-4 to TRBJ2-3, with D possibly called TRBD1 or TRBD2 (6 bases each). Between the trimmed V and J ends, which lost 4 bases and 0 bases, there was a span of 11 bases. The CDR3 consists of 15 residues. This chain's CDR3 is CASSSQGLSTDTQYF. The CDR3 region has the DNA TGTGCCAGCAGTTCACAGGGACTTAGCACAGATACGCAGTATTTT.

This clonotype was counted a few times. The chain couples TRBV4-2 to TRBJ2-7, with 10 bases fitting TRBD2. CDR1 is LGHNA, CDR2 YNFKEQ, per germline. The CDR3 covers 15 residues. J gave up 4 bases and V 0 bases, and 3 bases lay outside the gene matches. Here the CDR3 DNA reads TGTGCCAGCAGCCAAGAGGTACTAGCGGGATACGAGCAGTACTTC. The encoded protein is CASSQEVLAGYEQYF.

J is TRBJ2-7 and V is TRBV10-3; the D is unclear. In germline, CDR1 is ENHRY, CDR2 SYGVKD. CDR3 size: 11 residues. Trimming cost V 2 bases and J 2 bases, with 1 base left between them. CDR3 sequence (DNA): TGTGCCATCAGTGAGACCTACGAGCAGTACTTC. Its protein is CAISETYEQYF.

This clonotype was seen a handful of times. This chain connects TRBV2 to TRBJ2-2, with D maybe TRBD2 (6 bases). Germline CDR1 SNHLY, CDR2 FYNNEI. The CDR3 runs to 15 residues. The CDR3 sequence: CATGGHGLRTGELFF. In DNA, the CDR3 is TGTGCTACCGGGGGTCATGGGCTTCGCACCGGGGAGCTGTTTTTT.

In this sample, this clonotype turned up many times. This sequence joins TRBV20-1 and TRBJ2-1, with 10 bases identical to TRBD2. The CDR3 covers 15 residues. CDR1 and CDR2 from the germline V gene are DFQATT and SNEGSKA (reference sequence). J lost 3 bases, V lost 3 bases, and 5 bases had no gene match. The CDR3 DNA reads as TGCAGTGCTAGGCGACTAGCGGGCGTCTACAATGAGCAGTTCTTC. Protein: CSARRLAGVYNEQFF.

The rearrangement joins TRBV5-1 to TRBJ2-2; no reliable D call. The germline CDR1 and CDR2 sequences are SGHRS and YFSETQ. The V end lost 3 bases, the J end lost 0 bases, and 9 bases lay between the germline ends. The CDR3 contains 15 residues. This CDR3 reads CASSWLGPNTGELFF. The CDR3 nucleotides read TGCGCCAGCAGCTGGCTCGGGCCGAACACCGGGGAGCTGTTTTTT. Full variable domain (outside the CDR3, taken from reference TRBV5-1 and TRBJ2-2): KAGVTQTPRYLIKTRGQQVTLSCSPISGHRSVSWYQQTPGQGLQFLFEYFSETQRNKGNFPGRFSGRQFSNSRSEMNVSTLELGDSALYLCASSWLGPNTGELFFGEGSRLTVL.

The rearrangement uses TRBV3-1 and TRBJ2-3; 8 bases agree with TRBD2. The ends lost 0 bases at V and 4 bases at J; junction bases unmatched: 12. Germline V gene sequence: CDR1 LGHDT, CDR2 YNNKEL (reference sequence). This CDR3 comprises 18 residues. The CDR3 sequence: CASSQDTWRGADPDTQYF. The CDR3 bases are TGTGCCAGCAGCCAAGATACTTGGCGGGGGGCCGACCCAGATACGCAGTATTTT.

The chain has TRBV3-1 and TRBJ1-1; D gene unclear. The V and J ends lost 9 bases and 3 bases respectively, with 20 bases between them. CDR3 length: 15 residues. Germline CDR1 LGHDT, CDR2 YNNKEL (reference sequence). The CDR3 sequence: CASSMRVFTDTEAFF. In DNA, the CDR3 is TGTGCCAGTTCAATGAGGGTTTTCACGGACACTGAAGCTTTCTTT.

This clonotype was found a few times. This chain connects TRBV9 to TRBJ2-3; D uncertain. Germline values: CDR1 SGDLS, CDR2 YYNGEE. Trimming shortened V by 4 bases and J by 0 bases, and 12 bases separated the two germline ends. The CDR3 spans 15 residues. The CDR3 coding sequence is TGTGCCAGCAGCCCTGACGACGCTAGCACAGATACGCAGTATTTT. Protein sequence: CASSPDDASTDTQYF.

This clonotype has only one observation. The V and J genes are TRBV2 and TRBJ2-1, with 12 bases matching TRBD2. Trimming at V came to 3 bases and at J to 2 bases, leaving 8 bases not matched to a gene. CDR3 length: 18 amino acids. Germline values: CDR1 SNHLY, CDR2 FYNNEI. CDR3 sequence reads: CASSDPTSGGLAYNEQFF. DNA for the CDR3: TGTGCCAGCAGTGATCCGACTAGCGGGGGCCTCGCCTACAATGAGCAGTTCTTC. The full variable domain, with the rest looked up from reference TRBV2 and TRBJ2-1, is EPEVTQTPSHQVTQMGQEVILRCVPISNHLYFYWYRQILGQKVEFLVSFYNNEISEKSEIFDDQFSVERPDGSNFTLKIRSTKLEDSAMYFCASSDPTSGGLAYNEQFFGPGTRLTVL.

This clonotype appeared a few times. The chain couples TRBV4-2 to TRBJ2-7; 11 positions match TRBD2. The CDR3 consists of 16 residues. Losses at the gene ends were 5 bases for V and 0 bases for J; bases not matched to a gene: 6. Germline V gene lookup returns CDR1 LGHNA and CDR2 YNFKEQ. The DNA for the CDR3 is TGTGCCAGCAGCGATTCTAGCGGGGGGCGCTCCTACGAGCAGTACTTC. Residues: CASSDSSGGRSYEQYF.

The rearrangement uses TRBV29-1 and TRBJ1-1; D is perhaps TRBD1 (5 bases). V was cut by 1 base and J by 3 bases, with 18 bases left in between. The length of the CDR3 is 16 residues. CDR1 is SQVTM, CDR2 ANQGSEA, per germline. The CDR3 region has the DNA TGCAGCGTTGAAGGGGGGTACACGATCGGGGACACTGAAGCTTTCTTT. The encoded protein is CSVEGGYTIGDTEAFF.